Listed below are T cell receptor beta chains from one sample, sequenced in a study of beta chain features in type 1 diabetes. Profiling relied on immunoSEQ multiplex PCR, and the TCRdb table lists in-frame clones only, not all of them. The table lists about 740,000 clones, over 10% of them singletons. What was sequenced was naive CD4+ T cells from blood. The receptors were gathered from a man between 18 and 29 years old with type 1 diabetes. CDR3s include the opening cysteine and the closing phenylalanine or tryptophan. A D gene is named only where the DNA matches it firmly. The listing skips clone size in some rows; elsewhere it reads once, few, many or a size class.

CDR3 DNA	CDR3 protein	D gene	V gene	clone size	J gene
TGCGCCAGCAGCGTGGGACAGGCCGACCGGGAGCTGTTTTTT	CASSVGQADRELFF	TRBD1	TRBV10-1	.	TRBJ2-2
TGCAGCGTGGATATCAGAGGGGGGGGTTACAATGAGCAGTTCTTC	CSVDIRGGGYNEQFF	.	TRBV29-1	few	TRBJ2-1
TGTGCCAGCAGTGATCCAGCGGGGGCGAACACCGGGGAGCTGTTTTTT	CASSDPAGANTGELFF	TRBD2	TRBV2	few	TRBJ2-2
TGTGCCAGCAGCCCCGCGGACCCGATAACTAATGAAAAACTGTTTTTT	CASSPADPITNEKLFF	.	TRBV4-2	few	TRBJ1-4
TGTGCCAGCAGTGAGGGCGGGCCCGGGAGTGAAAAACTGTTTTTT	CASSEGGPGSEKLFF	.	TRBV25-1	few	TRBJ1-4
TGTGCCAGCAGCCGGGGGCAGCTTAACTATGGCTACACCTTC	CASSRGQLNYGYTF	.	TRBV5-4	.	TRBJ1-2
TGTGCCAGCAGCTACACCGGGACAGAAGAGACCCAGTACTTC	CASSYTGTEETQYF	TRBD1	TRBV7-8	.	TRBJ2-5
TGTGCCAGCACCGCGGGACATGACTATGGCTACACCTTC	CASTAGHDYGYTF	.	TRBV13	.	TRBJ1-2
TGTGCCAGCAGCCAAGCGTCAGAGACCCAGTACTTC	CASSQASETQYF	.	TRBV6-5	.	TRBJ2-5
TGTGCCAGCAGCGCCTACGGGACAGGCTCCTACGAGCAGTACTTC	CASSAYGTGSYEQYF	TRBD1	TRBV9	few	TRBJ2-7
TGTGCCAGCAGTTACTCCCCATATCCGCTAGGGGATACGCAGTATTTT	CASSYSPYPLGDTQYF	.	TRBV6-5	.	TRBJ2-3
TGTGCCAGCAGCTTAGTAGGGTCTAATGAGCAGTTCTTC	CASSLVGSNEQFF	.	TRBV7-9	few	TRBJ2-1
TGTGCCAGCAGGAAGGACACGGGGAACACCGGGGAGCTGTTTTTT	CASRKDTGNTGELFF	.	TRBV2	few	TRBJ2-2
TGTGCCAGCAGCCCCGGACTAGCGGGGGTCAATGAGCAGTTCTTC	CASSPGLAGVNEQFF	TRBD2	TRBV11-2	few	TRBJ2-1
TGTGCCAGCAGCGTAGCTCGGGACAGGGTCGGAGAAAAACTGTTTTTT	CASSVARDRVGEKLFF	TRBD1	TRBV9	.	TRBJ1-4
TGTGCCAGCAGTTTTTGGGGGGAGCAGTACTTC	CASSFWGEQYF	.	TRBV28	few	TRBJ2-7
TGTGCCAGCAGCTCCAGGGCTAGAGGACTGGGAAACACCATATATTTT	CASSSRARGLGNTIYF	.	TRBV7-9	.	TRBJ1-3
TGTGCCAGCAGCTTAAGAGTACAGGGCATGGGGGATGGCTACACCTTC	CASSLRVQGMGDGYTF	.	TRBV7-2	.	TRBJ1-2
TGTGCCATCAGCGGAGGGGGGAACACTGAAGCTTTCTTT	CAISGGGNTEAFF	.	TRBV10-3	few	TRBJ1-1
TGTGCCAGCAGTGAAGGGGCAGTTCCCTACGAGCAGTACTTC	CASSEGAVPYEQYF	.	TRBV6-1	.	TRBJ2-7
TGTGCCAGCAGTTTGCGGACAGGCCAAACCGGGGAGCTGTTTTTT	CASSLRTGQTGELFF	TRBD1	TRBV6-6	.	TRBJ2-2
TGCGCCAGCAGCCAACGGGACAGCATAAACACCGGGGAGCTGTTTTTT	CASSQRDSINTGELFF	TRBD1	TRBV4-1	.	TRBJ2-2
TGTGCCTGGAGTGGCAACTACAGGGGCAGTGAAGCTTTCTTT	CAWSGNYRGSEAFF	TRBD1	TRBV30	few	TRBJ1-1
TGCGCCAGCAGCCCCACCGGGGGGGGCCCAAAGACCCAGTACTTC	CASSPTGGGPKTQYF	TRBD2	TRBV10-2	.	TRBJ2-5
TGTGCCAGCAGCCTCTCAAGCGGGGGCGCAGAGACCCAGTACTTC	CASSLSSGGAETQYF	TRBD2	TRBV5-4	few	TRBJ2-5
TGTGCCAGCAGCACAGTATACAGCGAGGCCCAGCATTTT	CASSTVYSEAQHF	.	TRBV6-6	once	TRBJ1-5
TGTGCCAGCAGCGTAAGGACTAGCACAGATACGCAGTATTTT	CASSVRTSTDTQYF	.	TRBV9	few	TRBJ2-3
TGTGCCAGCAGTTACTCTGGCGTTTCAGGCGGCTATGGCTACACCTTC	CASSYSGVSGGYGYTF	.	TRBV6-5	.	TRBJ1-2
TGTGCCATCACCCCAGGGGGTACGGACGAGCAGTACTTC	CAITPGGTDEQYF	TRBD1	TRBV10-3	.	TRBJ2-7
TGCGCCAGCAGCCCTTCGACAGGGGGGGGTCAGCCCCAGCATTTT	CASSPSTGGGQPQHF	TRBD1	TRBV5-1	.	TRBJ1-5
TGTGCCATCAAAGACAGTGTGGGCTACACCTTC	CAIKDSVGYTF	.	TRBV10-3	few	TRBJ1-2
TGTGCCTGGAGGAACGACAGGGAGAACACTGAAGCTTTCTTT	CAWRNDRENTEAFF	TRBD1	TRBV30	.	TRBJ1-1
TGTGCCACCACCGGGACAGGGAGATATGGCTACACCTTC	CATTGTGRYGYTF	TRBD1	TRBV15	few	TRBJ1-2
TGCAGCGTTGAACGTCAGGCCCTCAACGACACTGAAGCTTTCTTT	CSVERQALNDTEAFF	.	TRBV29-1	.	TRBJ1-1
TGTGCCAGCACCGTACGGGGGGGGCGCGGCTATGGCTACACCTTC	CASTVRGGRGYGYTF	.	TRBV6-5	.	TRBJ1-2
TGCGCCAGCAGCCAGGAGACAGGGGGCAAGATCTCTGAAGCTTTCTTT	CASSQETGGKISEAFF	TRBD1	TRBV4-1	few	TRBJ1-1
TGTGCCAGCAGTTTGGAGTATGGGGGGACCCAGTACTTC	CASSLEYGGTQYF	.	TRBV27	few	TRBJ2-5
TGTGCCTGGAGCGCCGGGACAGCGAATTCACCCCTCCACTTT	CAWSAGTANSPLHF	TRBD1	TRBV30	.	TRBJ1-6
TGTGCCAGCAGCTCGACGGACGATCTAGCGAATGAGCAGTTCTTC	CASSSTDDLANEQFF	.	TRBV11-1	few	TRBJ2-1
TGCGCCAGCAGCTTGGGGACGCAGGCCTACGAGCAGTACTTC	CASSLGTQAYEQYF	.	TRBV5-1	few	TRBJ2-7
TGTGCCAGTAGTATAGGGGGTGACCCCTACGAGCAGTACTTC	CASSIGGDPYEQYF	.	TRBV19	.	TRBJ2-7
TGTGCCAGCAGCCGCTTAGGAGGGGAGGAGCAAGAGACCCAGTACTTC	CASSRLGGEEQETQYF	.	TRBV25-1	.	TRBJ2-5
TGTGCCTGGGGGAGGCTAGCGGGGACAGATACGCAGTATTTT	CAWGRLAGTDTQYF	TRBD2	TRBV30	.	TRBJ2-3
TGTGCCATCAGTGAGTCTTTTATTGCATCCGGGACTAGGGAGACCCAGTACTTC	CAISESFIASGTRETQYF	TRBD2	TRBV10-3	.	TRBJ2-5
TGTGCCTGGAGTGGACAGGGGTCCTACGAGCAGTACTTC	CAWSGQGSYEQYF	TRBD1	TRBV30	.	TRBJ2-7
TGTGCCAGCCGGGGGGGTAGCTATGGCTACACCTTC	CASRGGSYGYTF	.	TRBV2	.	TRBJ1-2
TGCGCCAGCAGCCAAGAAGACTGGCAAGAGACCCAGTACTTC	CASSQEDWQETQYF	.	TRBV4-1	few	TRBJ2-5
TGCGCCAGCGGCCACGGTAGTAGTGAGACCCAGTACTTC	CASGHGSSETQYF	.	TRBV5-1	.	TRBJ2-5
TGCGCCAGCAGCGCTCGTGGTACCACTTCCTACAATGAGCAGTTCTTC	CASSARGTTSYNEQFF	.	TRBV5-1	few	TRBJ2-1
TGTGCCAGCAGTTACGGGGAGGCTGGAAACACCATATATTTT	CASSYGEAGNTIYF	.	TRBV6-5	.	TRBJ1-3
TGTGCCTGGAGCAACTGGCGCACAGATACGCAGTATTTT	CAWSNWRTDTQYF	.	TRBV30	.	TRBJ2-3
TGTGCCAGCAGTGACCCTGGACAGGGTGAAGGGGGGAGTCAGCCCCAGCATTTT	CASSDPGQGEGGSQPQHF	TRBD1	TRBV25-1	few	TRBJ1-5
TGTGCCTGGAGTCGGCGGCTCTCCTACGAGCAGTACTTC	CAWSRRLSYEQYF	.	TRBV30	.	TRBJ2-7
TGTGCCAGCAGCCTCCAGGGGCGACTTCTCGATGAGCAGTTCTTC	CASSLQGRLLDEQFF	.	TRBV5-4	few	TRBJ2-1
TGTGCCAGCAGCTGGGGGTACGAGCCCCAGCATTTT	CASSWGYEPQHF	.	TRBV6-5	few	TRBJ1-5
TGTGCCAGCAGACAGGGTTGGTCTAACTATGGCTACACCTTC	CASRQGWSNYGYTF	.	TRBV7-2	few	TRBJ1-2
TGTGCCAGCAGCCCCAATTCGGGGGGGGCCTTTCAGCCCCAGCATTTT	CASSPNSGGAFQPQHF	.	TRBV2	.	TRBJ1-5
TGTGCCAGCAGCTTAGGTCAGGGCTACACCTTC	CASSLGQGYTF	.	TRBV7-9	.	TRBJ1-2